The 20 T cell receptor beta chains below were found in one sample sequenced in a study of tissue T cells after allogeneic stem cell transplantation. The table came from immunoSEQ multiplex PCR; TCRdb's copy has only in-frame clones and leaves some out. Among roughly 5,800 clones listed, roughly 48% were seen once. The time point here: mouse harvest day 7 after allogeneic transplant. The graft held 10^6 splenic CD5+ T cells and 10^7 T-cell-depleted bone marrow cells. The sequencing input was gut tissue. The receptors were gathered from a female BALB/c mouse given C57BL/6 T cells with graft-versus-host disease after an allogeneic hematopoietic cell transplant.

About this clone itself: Genes and germline come from the mouse. Read data end 1 residue before the CDR3 end; the end is taken from the germline J gene. The chain links TRBV26 to TRBJ2-3; D call uncertain. The CDR3 spans 14 residues. Trimming took 2 bases from V and 0 from J, leaving 6 bases between them. CDR1 and CDR2 (germline): KGHPV, FQNQEV (reference sequence). The part of the CDR3 DNA that was read is TGTGCCAGCAGTCTGGGGGTTAGTGCAGAAACGCTGTAT. This codes for CASSLGVSAETLY. The entire CDR3 protein reads CASSLGVSAETLYF.

Remarks on this clone: Gene names and germline refer to mouse. CDR3 residues: CASATGASAETLYF. The part of the CDR3 DNA that was read is TGTGCCAGCGCGACGGGGGCAAGTGCAGAAACGCTGTAT. The V gene is TRBV26, the J gene TRBJ2-3; D tentatively fits TRBD1 or TRBD2 (6 bases each). The CDR3 end lies 1 residue beyond the end of the read and is filled in from the germline J gene. CDR3 length: 14 amino acids. Germline lookup yields CDR1 KGHPV and CDR2 FQNQEV (reference sequence). The ends were cut back, 8 bases at V and 0 bases at J, with 12 bases in the middle. Combining the CDR3 with reference TRBV26 and TRBJ2-3 gives the whole variable domain NSKVIQTPRYLVKGQGQKAKMRCIPEKGHPVVFWYQQNKNNEFKFLINFQNQEVLQQIDMTEKRFSAECPSNSPCSLEIQSSEAGDSALYLCASATGASAETLYFGSGTRLTVL.

This clone appeared a few times. Gene names refer to mouse genes. The read terminates 1 residue before the CDR3 end, so the remaining end is supplied by the germline J gene. The rearrangement joins TRBV3 to TRBJ2-1, with D maybe TRBD2 (5 bases). The germline gives CDR1 SNHLY, CDR2 FYNGKV (reference sequence). The CDR3 is 14 residues long. The V end lost 4 bases, the J end lost 2 bases, and 9 bases lay between the germline ends. The sequenced part of the CDR3 DNA is TGTGCCAGCAGCTCCCCCTGGGACTATGCTGAGCAGTTC. Translating it yields CASSSPWDYAEQF. Given in full, the CDR3 is CASSSPWDYAEQFF.

With regard to this clone: Germline and genes: mouse. Coverage ceases 1 residue before the CDR3 finishes, and the germline J gene fills in the end. The chain carries TRBV23 and TRBJ2-2; the tabulated D call, TRBD2, remains unverified against the DNA. Germline lookup yields CDR1 KGHTA and CDR2 FQNQQP. The CDR3 consists of 15 residues. Here the CDR3 reads CSSSQSLGDTGQLYF. The sequenced part of the CDR3 DNA is TGCTCCAGCAGTCAATCGCTGGGGGACACCGGGCAGCTCTAC.

About this clone itself: The gene names here belong to mouse. Sequencing ends 1 residue short of the CDR3 end; the germline J gene provides the rest. The genes are TRBV26 and TRBJ1-6; maybe TRBD1 (6 bases). TRBJ1-6 is reported as an ORF; its role is uncertain. The CDR3 consists of 14 residues. Germline CDR1 reads KGHPV; CDR2 reads FQNQEV (reference sequence). V lost 5 bases to trimming and J lost 3 bases, with 8 bases between them. The chain's CDR3 is CASSSGVYNSPLYF. The part of the CDR3 DNA that was read is TGTGCCAGCAGTTCAGGGGTCTATAATTCGCCCCTCTAC.

Worth noting for this clone: Genes and germline come from the mouse. The read is 1 residue too short to cover the CDR3 end, so that end is filled in from the germline J gene. The rearrangement uses TRBV31 and TRBJ1-3; D not resolved. Germline V gene lookup returns CDR1 GKSSPN and CDR2 SITVG. V was clipped by 5 bases and J by 0 bases, with 14 bases between them. The CDR3 is 15 residues long. The DNA read from the CDR3 is TGTGCCTGGGGCCTGCTAATTAATTCTGGAAATACGCTCTAT. The encoded protein is CAWGLLINSGNTLY. The CDR3 as a whole reads CAWGLLINSGNTLYF.

A note on this clone: The listed genes are named as in mouse. The CDR3 end lies 1 residue beyond the end of the read and is filled in from the germline J gene. V and J are TRBV26 and TRBJ1-1; 9 nucleotides match TRBD1. The CDR3 loop spans 13 amino acids. CDR1 and CDR2 from the germline V gene are KGHPV and FQNQEV (reference sequence). V gave up 6 bases and J gave up 4 bases; unmatched junction bases: 3. CDR3 DNA (partial): TGTGCCAGCAGCCGGACAGGGGCCACAGAAGTCTTC. This sequence encodes CASSRTGATEVF. The whole CDR3 protein is CASSRTGATEVFF.

This clone has just a few counts. Mouse gene names apply. CDR3 amino acids: CASSSRGRETLYF. The sequenced CDR3 bases are TGTGCCAGCAGCTCCAGGGGGAGAGAAACGCTGTAT. The chain recombines TRBV3 with TRBJ2-3; TRBD1 matches at 7 bases. The read gets to within 1 residue of the CDR3 end, and the germline J gene fills in the rest. V gave up 4 bases and J gave up 5 bases; unmatched junction bases: 3. CDR3 length: 13 amino acids. CDR1 and CDR2 from the germline V gene are SNHLY and FYNGKV (reference sequence).

Of note for this clone: Mouse gene names apply. From the germline J gene comes the end of the CDR3, since the read stops 1 residue before it. The chain is built from TRBV12-1 and TRBJ2-7; 8 bases match TRBD1. The CDR3 contains 14 residues. V dropped 4 bases and J dropped 6; count of bases not matched to a gene: 10. CDR1 and CDR2 from the germline V gene are SGHSN and HYEKVE. The sequenced CDR3 bases are TGTGCCAGCTCCCAGGGGGCGCAAAAGTGTGAACAGTAC. Its protein is CASSQGAQKCEQY. The full CDR3 is CASSQGAQKCEQYF.

With respect to this clone: Genes here carry mouse names. The read terminates 1 residue ahead of where the CDR3 ends, so the germline J gene completes it. This sequence joins TRBV15 and TRBJ1-1; D unclear. Germline CDR1 SGHND, CDR2 FRSKSL. Trimming left V 2 bases short and J 1 base short, with 5 bases between. The CDR3 is 13 amino acids. CDR3 protein: CASSLRQNTEVFF. The sequenced CDR3 bases are TGTGCCAGCAGTTTAAGACAAAACACAGAAGTCTTC. Using reference TRBV15 and TRBJ1-1 for the parts outside the CDR3, the full variable domain is DAGVTQTPRHEVAEKGQTIILKCEPVSGHNDLFWYRQTKIQGLELLSYFRSKSLMEDGGAFKDRFKAEMLNSSFSTLKIQPTEPKDSAVYLCASSLRQNTEVFFGKGTRLTVV.

Turning to this clone: Gene names are mouse gene names. The CDR3 extends 1 residue past the end of the read, so its final part is completed from the germline J gene. The chain links TRBV1 to TRBJ2-5; D remains ambiguous. V lost 5 bases and J lost 2, with 2 bases in between. The CDR3 spans 11 residues. Looked up from germline, CDR1 is NSQYPW and CDR2 is LRSPGD (reference sequence). Partial CDR3 DNA: TGCACCTGCAGTACCCAAGACACCCAGTAC. The encoded protein is CTCSTQDTQY. The CDR3, in full, reads CTCSTQDTQYF.

In regard to this clone: Mouse gene names apply. The CDR3 is cut off 1 residue early in the read; its end comes from the germline J gene. The chain is built from TRBV5 and TRBJ2-2; the match to TRBD1 covers 10 bases. The CDR3 is 15 amino acids. Germline CDR1 is LGHNA and CDR2 is YNLKQL (reference sequence). V gave up 4 bases and J gave up 3 bases; unmatched junction bases: 2. The CDR3 region is CASSPDRGDTGQLYF. The CDR3 bases that were read are TGTGCCAGCAGCCCGGACAGGGGGGACACCGGGCAGCTCTAC.

The sample holds one count of this clone. The genes are named according to mouse. The read falls 1 residue short of the CDR3 end, and the missing part is taken from the germline J gene. The chain couples TRBV3 to TRBJ2-5; 11 bases line up with TRBD2. The V gene's germline CDR1 is SNHLY and CDR2 FYNGKV (reference sequence). The V gene end was trimmed by 5 bases and the J gene end by 2 bases; junction bases not matched to a gene: 3. CDR3 length: 15 amino acids. The CDR3 sequence: CASSQDWGGQDTQYF. CDR3 DNA, as far as it was read: TGTGCCAGCAGCCAAGACTGGGGGGGCCAAGACACCCAGTAC.

Comments on this clone: All gene names here are mouse names. The missing CDR3 end, 1 residue past where the read stops, is filled in from the germline J gene. V is TRBV29 and J is TRBJ2-1; possibly TRBD1 or TRBD2 for D (6 bases each). The CDR3 is made up of 13 amino acids. CDR1 and CDR2 from the germline V gene are MSHET and SYDVDS. Partial CDR3 DNA: TGTGTTGGGGGACATATTAACTATGCTGAGCAGTTC. This translates into CVGGHINYAEQF. The full-length CDR3 reads as CVGGHINYAEQFF.

This clone is labeled medium-sized (0.01 to 0.1%). Here the gene names and germline are mouse. The CDR3 extends 1 residue past the end of the read, so its final part is completed from the germline J gene. V gene TRBV4 combines with J gene TRBJ2-7; 10 nucleotides match TRBD2. The CDR3 runs to 14 residues. Trimming took 3 bases from V and 5 from J; bases not matched to a gene: 4. Germline values: CDR1 LGHDT, CDR2 YNNKQL (reference sequence). The CDR3 DNA, read in part, is TGTGCCAGCAGCTATGCTGGGGGGGCCAATGAACAGTAC. Translation: CASSYAGGANEQY. The whole CDR3 protein is CASSYAGGANEQYF.

This clone is classed as medium-sized. Gene names denote mouse genes. The observed sequence ends 1 residue before the CDR3 terminus, with the missing tail filled in from the germline J gene. The rearrangement links TRBV16 to TRBJ1-2; weak D call: TRBD1 (6 bases). V lost 1 base to trimming and J lost 6 bases, with 9 bases between them. The CDR3 totals 13 residues. Germline CDR1 and CDR2: SGHSA and FRNQAP. The CDR3 DNA, read in part, is TGTGCAAGCAGCTTAGCAGGGGAGACCGACTACACC. This translates into CASSLAGETDYT. The complete CDR3 reads CASSLAGETDYTF.

As to this clone: Mouse gene names and germline throughout. The CDR3 end is not reached by the read, which stops 1 residue before it; the germline J gene fills it in. V and J are TRBV13-2 and TRBJ2-4, with TRBD2 matching over 11 bases. CDR3 size: 13 residues. Germline lookup yields CDR1 NNHNN and CDR2 SYGAGS (reference sequence). Germline trimming cut 5 bases from V and 4 bases from J; bases unmatched to any gene: 0. The CDR3 is CASGGLGENTLYF. The part of the CDR3 DNA that was read is TGTGCCAGCGGGGGACTGGGGGAAAACACCTTGTAC.

A single count supports this clone. The listed genes are named as in mouse. The CDR3 extends 1 residue past the end of the read, so its final part is completed from the germline J gene. This rearrangement joins TRBV26 to TRBJ2-5, with D possibly being TRBD1 (7 bases). V gave up 0 bases and J gave up 3 bases, with 10 bases separating them. CDR1 KGHPV and CDR2 FQNQEV come from the germline V gene (reference sequence). This CDR3 has 15 amino acids. The CDR3 sequence is CASSLSRGRQDTQYF. The DNA read from the CDR3 is TGTGCCAGCAGTCTGTCAAGGGGGCGACAAGACACCCAGTAC.

This clone has just one count. The genes and germline here are from mouse. Sequencing ends 1 residue short of the CDR3 end; the germline J gene provides the rest. The genes are TRBV12-1 and TRBJ1-1; 7 bases line up with TRBD1. V was clipped by 0 bases and J by 1 base; unmatched bases: 4. The CDR3 consists of 15 residues. CDR1 and CDR2 (germline): SGHSN, HYEKVE. The sequenced part of the CDR3 DNA is TGTGCCAGCTCTCTCGAGAGGGGGCGAAACACAGAAGTCTTC. It is translated as CASSLERGRNTEVF. The full CDR3 protein is CASSLERGRNTEVFF.

This clone is termed medium-sized. Gene names follow the mouse nomenclature. The CDR3 extends 1 residue past the end of the read, so its final part is completed from the germline J gene. This sequence joins TRBV12-2 and TRBJ1-2, with D perhaps matching TRBD1 (6 bases). This CDR3 is 13 amino acids long. V dropped 1 base and J dropped 4 bases, with 9 bases sitting between them. Per germline, CDR1 SGHLS and CDR2 HYDKME. CDR3 bases read: TGTGCCAGCTCTCTGGGGGGCGGCTCCGACTACACC. Its protein product is CASSLGGGSDYT. From start to end, the CDR3 is CASSLGGGSDYTF. The whole variable domain, remainder taken from reference TRBV12-2 and TRBJ1-2, is NSGVVQSPRYIIKGKGERSILKCIPISGHLSVAWYQQTQGQELKFFIQHYDKMERDKGNLPSRFSVQQFDDYHSEMNMSALELEDSAVYFCASSLGGGSDYTFGSGTRLLVI.